This TCR beta chain was found in a study of T-cell memory formation after mild COVID-19. Whole-study context: Largely donor-specific sequence clusters came from two donors.

Ten or more counts support this clonotype. Via MiXCR, TCRdb re-called the 5' RACE reads, giving one row per CDR3 protein. This sample has 200,000 or so distinct CDR3 sequences, with roughly 10% found just once. Material: PBMCs or a T cell subset sorted from them (not recorded which). The source of this sequence is a man aged 18 to 29 who had mild COVID-19 (a few samples of this study predate the infection). Cell type and time point are not known.

Here the CDR3 reads CASSWDTSEAFF. Here the CDR3 DNA reads TGTGCCAGCAGCTGGGACACGTCTGAAGCTTTCTTT. The chain is built from TRBV7-2 and TRBJ1-1; possibly TRBD1 for D (6 bases). The CDR3 is 12 residues long. Trimming removed 4 bases from V and 6 bases from J, with 9 bases in between. Germline CDR1 and CDR2: SGHTA and FQGNSA.